The clone carrying this T cell receptor beta chain was seen a few times. The data stem from a study of a mutant IDH1 vaccine in newly diagnosed glioma. Study details: Patients got radiotherapy, temozolomide, or both beforehand, and most got both.

As to time point: baseline, week 1 (first vaccination visit). Regarding treatment: pre-vaccination baseline after standard-of-care therapy. The data were produced by immunoSEQ multiplex PCR, yet TCRdb's version contains in-frame clones alone and is incomplete. The sample includes about 88,000 clones, almost 85% of them seen just once. This material consisted of PBMCs, taken from a glioma patient treated with radiotherapy, temozolomide or both. The receptor was derived from a man between 40 and 49 years old with glioma. Some clones in this sample may be carry-over from other donors' samples.

DNA for the CDR3: TGCGCCAGCAGCTTGGGCCACCGGGACAAGAACTACGAGCAGTACTTC. Translation: CASSLGHRDKNYEQYF. V usage is TRBV5-1 and J usage is TRBJ2-7; weak D call: TRBD1 (6 bases). Germline lookup yields CDR1 SGHRS and CDR2 YFSETQ. This CDR3 spans 16 amino acids. V gave up 0 bases and J gave up 3 bases, with 16 bases separating them.